These 17 T cell receptor beta chains originate from one sample sequenced in a study of cytomegalovirus exposure and HLA in healthy donors. Primers for the PCR totalled 60 Vbeta and 13 Jbeta. The data were produced by immunoSEQ multiplex PCR, yet TCRdb's version contains in-frame clones alone and is incomplete. The data contain approximately 240,000 clones, roughly 79% of them singletons. Sequenced input: PBMCs. These receptors were obtained from a woman aged 40-49 years in good health and CMV-seronegative.

The V gene is TRBV28, the J gene TRBJ2-7; a weak D match, TRBD2 (6 bases). Germline V gene data show CDR1 as MDHEN and CDR2 as SYDVKM. The CDR3 length is 14 residues. Trimming left V 3 bases short and J 6 bases short, with 15 bases between. The CDR3 DNA is TGTGCCAGCAGTTTGGTCGGCCCGGGACTCGAGCAGTACTTC. It specifies CASSLVGPGLEQYF.

J is TRBJ1-1 and V is TRBV27; 7 bases map to TRBD1. V lost 5 bases, J lost 0 bases, and 6 bases stayed unmatched. The CDR3 spans 15 residues. Germline CDR1 is MNHEY and CDR2 is SMNVEV (reference sequence). This chain's CDR3 is CASSIGTDLNTEAFF. The CDR3 nucleotides read TGTGCCAGCAGTATCGGGACAGACCTGAACACTGAAGCTTTCTTT.

This clone has only a few counts. This chain connects TRBV28 to TRBJ1-1; 8 bases align to TRBD1. Germline V gene lookup returns CDR1 MDHEN and CDR2 SYDVKM. The junction had 5 bases not matched to a gene; V was cut back by 6 bases and J by 8 bases. The CDR3 contains 12 residues. The CDR3 DNA follows: TGTGCCAGCAGCGGTGGGACAGGCGAAGCTTTCTTT. It specifies CASSGGTGEAFF.

The rearrangement joins TRBV27 to TRBJ1-1; possible D gene TRBD1, 5 bases. The V end lost 1 base, the J end lost 4 bases, and 13 bases lay between the germline ends. The germline V gene has CDR1 MNHEY and CDR2 SMNVEV (reference sequence). The CDR3 extends over 15 amino acids. The CDR3 nucleotides are TGTGCCAGCAGTTTATTCAGTCGGGGGGGCACTGAAGCTTTCTTT. Translating gives CASSLFSRGGTEAFF.

This clone was recorded once. The V and J genes are TRBV9 and TRBJ2-2; 7 positions agree with TRBD2. Trimming removed 0 bases from V and 4 bases from J; junction bases left unmatched: 0. The germline CDR1 and CDR2 sequences are SGDLS and YYNGEE. CDR3 length: 14 residues. CDR3 in DNA: TGTGCCAGCAGCGTAGGACTAGCCACCGGGGAGCTGTTTTTT. This translates into CASSVGLATGELFF.

This chain connects TRBV6-1 to TRBJ1-5, with D hard to call. Germline-derived CDR1 and CDR2 are MNHNS and SASEGT. The CDR3 loop spans 15 amino acids. V was shortened by 3 bases and J by 0 bases, with 9 bases between the two germline ends. CDR3 sequence reads: CASSESGSSNQPQHF. DNA for the CDR3: TGTGCCAGCAGTGAGTCAGGTTCTAGCAATCAGCCCCAGCATTTT.

The V and J genes are TRBV2 and TRBJ2-7; the D gene is possibly TRBD2 (5 bases). The V end was cut by 3 bases, the J end by 3 bases, with 9 bases between. The CDR3 length is 13 residues. Germline V gene lookup returns CDR1 SNHLY and CDR2 FYNNEI. The CDR3: CASSDGVVYEQYF. The CDR3 DNA is TGTGCCAGCAGTGACGGGGTGGTCTACGAGCAGTACTTC.

The chain has TRBV7-2 and TRBJ2-5, with TRBD1 identical over 9 bases. The J segment lost 3 bases and the V segment lost 6 bases, leaving 11 bases of the junction unmatched. The CDR3 totals 16 residues. The germline V gene has CDR1 SGHTA and CDR2 FQGNSA. CDR3 in amino acids: CASRLPLTGGEETQYF. CDR3 nucleotides: TGTGCCAGCAGGTTACCCCTAACAGGGGGCGAAGAGACCCAGTACTTC.

The chain carries TRBV29-1 and TRBJ1-1, with a tentative D call TRBD1 (6 bases). V gave up 7 bases and J gave up 9 bases, with 12 bases separating them. Germline values: CDR1 SQVTM, CDR2 ANQGSEA. This CDR3 has 10 amino acids. This CDR3 is CSARDRKAFF. CDR3 sequence (DNA): TGCAGCGCTCGAGACAGGAAAGCTTTCTTT.

V usage is TRBV7-9 and J usage is TRBJ1-3, with 8 nucleotides matching TRBD1. Trimming took 5 bases from V and 1 from J; bases not matched to a gene: 7. The CDR3 runs to 16 residues. Germline values: CDR1 SEHNR, CDR2 FQNEAQ (reference sequence). The CDR3, as DNA: TGTGCCAGCAGCCAGCCAGGGGGCAGGTCTGGAAACACCATATATTTT. It codes for CASSQPGGRSGNTIYF.

This rearrangement joins TRBV25-1 to TRBJ2-7, with D hard to call. CDR1 is MGHDK, CDR2 SYGVNS, per germline. The CDR3 has 11 residues. V was trimmed by 4 bases and J by 3 bases, leaving 4 bases between them. The CDR3 nucleotides read TGTGCCAGCAGTGGCTACTACGAGCAGTACTTC. It encodes CASSGYYEQYF.

The chain employs TRBV9 and TRBJ2-1; no firm D call. The CDR3 runs 14 residues. Trimming took 0 bases from V and 2 from J, leaving 6 bases between them. Germline CDR1 reads SGDLS; CDR2 reads YYNGEE. The CDR3 here is CASSVAGTYNEQFF. DNA for the CDR3: TGTGCCAGCAGCGTAGCGGGTACCTACAATGAGCAGTTCTTC.

This rearrangement joins TRBV5-6 to TRBJ2-1; tentatively, D is TRBD1 (6 bases). V was pared by 4 bases and J by 5 bases, with 13 bases between. This CDR3 spans 14 amino acids. Germline-derived CDR1 and CDR2 are SGHDT and YYEEEE. DNA of the CDR3: TGTGCCAGCAGCCACGGACAGCGAAACAATGAGCAGTTCTTC. Translation gives CASSHGQRNNEQFF.

Regarding this clone: In the same sample, other DNA sequences code for this CDR3. The V gene is TRBV9, the J gene TRBJ2-5; tentative D call: TRBD2 (5 bases). Deletions cut 0 bases from V and 4 bases from J, with 7 bases between. CDR3 size: 13 residues. Germline V gene data show CDR1 as SGDLS and CDR2 as YYNGEE. CDR3 sequence reads: CASSVGTRETQYF. The CDR3 DNA reads as TGTGCCAGCAGCGTAGGTACTAGAGAGACCCAGTACTTC.

The chain is built from TRBV5-1 and TRBJ1-3; unclear D gene. Trimming removed 4 bases at V and 2 bases at J, with 13 bases between. The length of the CDR3 is 15 residues. CDR1 SGHRS and CDR2 YFSETQ come from the germline V gene. The CDR3 DNA sequence: TGCGCCAGCAGCGGAAGTAACGGGGCTGGAAACACCATATATTTT. Its protein is CASSGSNGAGNTIYF.

The gene calls are TRBV5-1 and TRBJ1-1; perhaps TRBD1 as D (6 bases). CDR1 and CDR2 (germline): SGHRS, YFSETQ. V was clipped by 2 bases and J by 6 bases, with 14 bases between them. The CDR3 is made up of 14 amino acids. The DNA of the CDR3 is TGCGCCAGCAGCTTACAGGGTGGCGTCGCTGAAGCTTTCTTT. Translating gives CASSLQGGVAEAFF.

V and J are TRBV11-3 and TRBJ2-7; 12 nucleotides agree with TRBD2. Germline V lookup: CDR1 SGHNT, CDR2 YENEEA. V lost 5 bases and J lost 1; bases outside the gene matches: 3. This CDR3 comprises 15 residues. This CDR3 is CASSPSGGVSYEQYF. CDR3 bases: TGTGCCAGCAGCCCTAGCGGGGGGGTATCCTACGAGCAGTACTTC.